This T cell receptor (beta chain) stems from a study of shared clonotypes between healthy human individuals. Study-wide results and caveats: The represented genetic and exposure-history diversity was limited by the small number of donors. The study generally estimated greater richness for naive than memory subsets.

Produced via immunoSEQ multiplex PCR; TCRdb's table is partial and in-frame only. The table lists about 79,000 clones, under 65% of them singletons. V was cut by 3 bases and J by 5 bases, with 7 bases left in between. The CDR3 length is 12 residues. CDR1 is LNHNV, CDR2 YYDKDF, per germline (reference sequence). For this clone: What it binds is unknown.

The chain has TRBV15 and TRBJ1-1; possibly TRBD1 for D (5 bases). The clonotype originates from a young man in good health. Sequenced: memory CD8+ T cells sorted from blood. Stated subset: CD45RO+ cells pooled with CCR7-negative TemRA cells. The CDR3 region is CATSRWGTEAFF. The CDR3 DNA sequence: TGTGCCACCAGCAGGTGGGGGACTGAAGCTTTCTTT.